This T cell receptor beta chain was documented in a study of cytomegalovirus exposure and HLA in healthy donors. Overall study results and limits: TCR beta chains numbering under 200 were designated cytomegalovirus-associated. Among TCR beta chains of equal frequency, HLA-associated ones were more clonally expanded in a later analysis. A cluster of highly shared sequence variants was likely a sequencing artifact.

This CDR3 has 17 residues. With V trimmed by 0 bases and J by 3 bases, 7 bases remained unmatched. Germline V gene lookup returns CDR1 SGDLS and CDR2 YYNGEE. These donors counted as nominally healthy when sampled, but unrecorded immune exposures were likely. This clone appeared once. The antigen remains undetermined. Primers for the PCR totalled 60 Vbeta and 13 Jbeta. The assay was immunoSEQ multiplex PCR, and TCRdb's table has in-frame clones only and misses some. There are fewer than 200,000 clones in the sample; 70% to 80% occur only once, and 0.65% to 0.95% lies in the top ten. The receptor was derived from a female donor in good health and CMV-seronegative. The rearrangement links TRBV9 to TRBJ2-3, with 10 bases identical to TRBD2. The sequencing input was PBMCs. The CDR3 DNA is TGTGCCAGCAGCGTAGGGGTAGCGGGAGGTAGGACAGATACGCAGTATTTT. It specifies CASSVGVAGGRTDTQYF.